Included here is one T cell receptor (beta chain) sequence, with context. Its binding antigen is unknown. No base quality information exists; no much larger clone differs at one position. The germline V gene encodes CDR1 SNHLY and CDR2 FYNNEI. Inclusive of the bounding cysteine and phenylalanine, the CDR3 is 12 residues long. Only the CDR3 portion is preserved as DNA: 36 bases, with reading frame beginning at the first base. Ends trimmed: V by 8 bases, J by 5 bases; bases unmatched to a gene: 5. This specimen comes from a study of blood T cell repertoires in COVID-19 (dated by TCRdb to 2019 to 2021). Some background on the complete study: Samples covering the acute and convalescent phases of COVID-19 were provided by collaborators in the United States, Italy and Spain. HLA class I and class II types, where available, came from metadata supplied by the sample provider rather than from assay-based typing. The samples were drawn from the first 160 participants of the ongoing ImmuneRACE study and from 1,254 subjects provided by 6 global collaborators. The prospective study material was composed of cDNA or gDNA derived from T cells, B-cell-depleted T cells, or PBMCs. A de-identified subject ID, COVID-19 status, age in years and sex were almost always included in the sample metadata. A freely available public database, intended as a resource for researchers studying the immune response to SARS-CoV-2, is where the repertoires were released. The dataset comprised deeply sampled blood TCRbeta repertoires from subjects exposed to, actively infected with, or recovered from COVID-19. Summary of the overall study and its limitations: The amount of clinical and demographic metadata varied by source and participant and was provided uncurated.

Collaborating institutions collected whole blood in K2EDTA tubes following their own protocols. For TCRbeta analysis, collaborators shipped samples in one of three forms: frozen whole blood, isolated PBMCs, or DNA extracted from either of those sample types. TCRbeta CDR3 regions were amplified from genomic DNA using the immunoSEQ Assay, a bias-controlled multiplex PCR. The published analysis was carried out like this. Nucleated cell counts per sample were estimated from amplification of reference gene primers within the assay. To quantify the absolute abundance of each unique TCRbeta CDR3 rearrangement, sequence reads were collapsed and filtered. Productive Simpson clonality was computed per sample as the square root of Simpson's diversity index over productive rearrangements. Held by TCRdb, this immuneACCESS table contains in-frame sequences only and omits some clones. Under half of the omission traces to an unresolved V gene where checked; the cause of the rest is unknown. The V and J calls and clone size are taken from that table; D and trimming were inferred from the DNA. This sample lists 90,000 to 120,000 clones; roughly 88% were detected once. The leading ten clones occupy 6.8% of the sample.

The sequencing sample was made of peripheral blood. This sequence originates from a man in his fifties with active or convalescent COVID-19. This chain joins TRBV2 to TRBJ1-2; TRBD1 aligns with 7 central bases. The CDR3 is CASGGTAYGYTF. The DNA reads TGTGCCAGCGGGGGGACAGCTTATGGCTACACCTTC. Reference TRBV2 and TRBJ1-2 proteins supply the regions before and after the CDR3; the full variable domain is: EPEVTQTPSHQVTQMGQEVILRCVPISNHLYFYWYRQILGQKVEFLVSFYNNEISEKSEIFDDQFSVERPDGSNFTLKIRSTKLEDSAMYFCASGGTAYGYTFGSGTRLTVV.